Below are 22 T cell receptor beta chains sequenced from a single sample in a study of blood T cells in healthy people across ages. The use of a sample-barcoded 5' primer and a J-beta primer mix characterized a second PCR of roughly 6 to 11 cycles. One entry per CDR3 protein results from TCRdb running MiXCR on the 5' RACE reads. The sample carries 1.5 million or so distinct CDR3 sequences, under 55% recorded once. The sequencing sample was made of blood. The source is a woman aged 18-29 years in good health.

The V gene is TRBV5-1, the J gene TRBJ2-1, with D possibly matching TRBD2 (6 bases). Germline lookup yields CDR1 SGHRS and CDR2 YFSETQ. Trimming removed 0 bases at V and 6 bases at J, with 10 bases between. This CDR3 region has 14 residues. The DNA for the CDR3 is TGCGCCAGCAGCTTGGGCCAGGAGGGCAATGAGCAGTTCTTC. Encoded protein: CASSLGQEGNEQFF.

This chain joins TRBV9 and TRBJ2-1; no firm D call. The germline V gene encodes CDR1 SGDLS and CDR2 YYNGEE. Trimming pared 0 bases from V and 4 bases from J, leaving 11 bases between. CDR3 size: 15 residues. The CDR3 loop is CASSVGANGYNEQFF. The CDR3 bases are TGTGCCAGCAGCGTAGGTGCTAATGGGTACAATGAGCAGTTCTTC.

This rearrangement joins TRBV2 to TRBJ1-1; D is possibly TRBD1 (6 bases). Germline V gives CDR1 SNHLY, CDR2 FYNNEI. The CDR3 sequence is 13 residues long. V lost 8 bases and J 4 bases, leaving 14 bases between the germline ends. The CDR3 region is CASLTGGSTEAFF. In DNA, the CDR3 is TGTGCCAGCCTGACAGGAGGTAGCACTGAAGCTTTCTTT.

The chain uses TRBV7-8 and TRBJ2-1, with a tentative D call TRBD2 (5 bases). The CDR3 length is 16 residues. CDR1 and CDR2 (germline): SGHVS, FQNEAQ. Trimming took off 3 bases at V and 9 bases at J, with 21 bases between the two ends. The CDR3 here is CASSLAGVVNNGEQFF. In nucleotides, the CDR3 is TGTGCCAGCAGCTTGGCGGGTGTGGTTAACAATGGTGAGCAGTTCTTC.

This clonotype was seen more than once but under ten times. The chain employs TRBV11-2 and TRBJ2-7, with 7 positions matching TRBD2. The CDR3 consists of 16 residues. Unmatched junction bases numbered 8, after V lost 1 base and J lost 2 bases. Germline CDR1 reads SGHAT; CDR2 reads FQNNGV. CDR3 sequence: CASSLVPSGAPYEQYF. In nucleotides, the CDR3 is TGTGCCAGCAGCTTAGTTCCGAGCGGGGCGCCCTACGAGCAGTACTTC.

This clonotype showed up many times. CDR3 DNA: TGTGCCAGCAGCTTAACGGCGGGAGCTAACTATGGCTACACCTTC. This gives the protein CASSLTAGANYGYTF. The V gene is TRBV7-2, the J gene TRBJ1-2; D not certain. Trimming left V 2 bases short and J 0 bases short, with 10 bases between. Germline V gene sequence: CDR1 SGHTA, CDR2 FQGNSA. This CDR3 spans 15 amino acids. The full variable domain, completed using reference TRBV7-2 and TRBJ1-2, is GAGVSQSPSNKVTEKGKDVELRCDPISGHTALYWYRQSLGQGLEFLIYFQGNSAPDKSGLPSDRFSAERTGGSVSTLTIQRTQQEDSAVYLCASSLTAGANYGYTFGSGTRLTVV.

V gene TRBV28 combines with J gene TRBJ2-7; 10 bases map to TRBD1. The germline V gene encodes CDR1 MDHEN and CDR2 SYDVKM. The trim removed 4 bases at V and 2 bases at J, leaving 8 bases unmatched. The CDR3 sequence is 16 residues long. Written as DNA, the CDR3 is TGTGCCAGCAGTTCGATAGGGACAGGGGCACCCTACGAGCAGTACTTC. Its translation: CASSSIGTGAPYEQYF.

The chain links TRBV7-2 to TRBJ1-2; TRBD1 agrees at 8 bases. The CDR3 is 14 residues long. Trimming cost V 5 bases and J 8 bases; bases outside gene matches: 10. Germline-derived CDR1 and CDR2 are SGHTA and FQGNSA. Here the CDR3 DNA reads TGTGCCAGCAGCACCAGACAGGGGCCGGGGGGCTACACCTTC. It specifies CASSTRQGPGGYTF. Based on the CDR3 plus reference TRBV7-2 and TRBJ1-2, the full variable domain is GAGVSQSPSNKVTEKGKDVELRCDPISGHTALYWYRQSLGQGLEFLIYFQGNSAPDKSGLPSDRFSAERTGGSVSTLTIQRTQQEDSAVYLCASSTRQGPGGYTFGSGTRLTVV.

The CDR3 loop reads CASSQDYSWAAGGGTDTQYF. Written as DNA, the CDR3 is TGCGCCAGCAGCCAAGATTATTCTTGGGCAGCGGGAGGTGGCACAGATACGCAGTATTTT. The rearrangement joins TRBV4-3 to TRBJ2-3; 9 bases line up with TRBD2. This CDR3 region has 20 residues. V lost 0 bases to trimming and J lost 1 base; unmatched junction nucleotides: 14. Germline values: CDR1 LGHNA, CDR2 YSLEER.

The sample holds a few counts of this clonotype. The chain links TRBV6-6 to TRBJ2-3; D gene ambiguous. This CDR3 has 16 amino acids. V lost 7 bases, J lost 0 bases, and 17 bases lay in between. Per the germline V gene, CDR1 is MNHNY and CDR2 is SVGAGI (reference sequence). In DNA, the CDR3 is TGTGCCAGCATTCCCTTTGTCGACATTAGCACAGATACGCAGTATTTT. It encodes CASIPFVDISTDTQYF.

A remark on this clonotype: A much larger clone sits a single nucleotide away, making a read error possible. The rearrangement links TRBV9 to TRBJ2-5, with 7 bases identical to TRBD1. V gave up 1 base and J gave up 1 base; unmatched junction bases: 1. Germline V gives CDR1 SGDLS, CDR2 YYNGEE. There are 14 residues in the CDR3. The CDR3 is CASSVTGVQETQYF. The CDR3 DNA sequence: TGTGCCAGCAGCGTAACAGGGGTCCAAGAGACCCAGTACTTC.

Regarding this clonotype: Mismatch with germline at one junction end may stem from a read error. The genes are TRBV11-3 and TRBJ2-7, with a tentative D call TRBD1 (5 bases). This CDR3 is built from 14 residues. CDR1 is SGHNT, CDR2 YENEEA, per germline. This CDR3 reads CTSSLSGNPYEQYF. CDR3 DNA sequence: TGTACCAGCAGCTTGTCAGGGAACCCCTACGAGCAGTACTTC.

In this sample, this clonotype turned up a few times. This rearrangement joins TRBV27 to TRBJ1-1, with D hard to call. V dropped 3 bases and J dropped 7 bases, with 18 bases sitting between them. Germline V gives CDR1 MNHEY, CDR2 SMNVEV (reference sequence). This CDR3 spans 15 amino acids. CDR3 sequence reads: CASSFDGRRLGEAFF. DNA for the CDR3: TGTGCCAGCAGTTTTGACGGGCGGCGGTTAGGTGAAGCTTTCTTT.

The V gene is TRBV29-1, the J gene TRBJ2-7, with TRBD2 identical over 8 bases. Looked up from germline, CDR1 is SQVTM and CDR2 is ANQGSEA. V was clipped by 1 base and J by 5 bases; unmatched bases: 13. CDR3 length: 16 amino acids. Here the CDR3 DNA reads TGCAGCGTTGAAGGGTTAGCGGGACAACGTGACGACGAGCAGTACTTC. Its translation is CSVEGLAGQRDDEQYF.

CDR3 sequence: CASSLVGGGNYGYTF. The CDR3, as DNA: TGTGCCAGCAGCTTAGTAGGAGGGGGCAACTATGGCTACACCTTC. This chain joins TRBV7-2 and TRBJ1-2; 7 bases align to TRBD1. This CDR3 spans 15 amino acids. In germline, CDR1 is SGHTA, CDR2 FQGNSA. The V gene end was trimmed by 1 base and the J gene end by 2 bases; junction bases not matched to a gene: 4.

This chain connects TRBV2 to TRBJ2-7; 7 bases align to TRBD1. After removal of 6 bases from V and 3 bases from J, the junction contained 8 bases not matched to a gene. This CDR3 region has 14 residues. CDR1 and CDR2 (germline): SNHLY, FYNNEI. CDR3 bases: TGTGCCAGCAGGGGCCTCCGGACAGGCTACGAGCAGTACTTC. Translated: CASRGLRTGYEQYF. Complete variable domain (other parts from reference TRBV2 and TRBJ2-7): EPEVTQTPSHQVTQMGQEVILRCVPISNHLYFYWYRQILGQKVEFLVSFYNNEISEKSEIFDDQFSVERPDGSNFTLKIRSTKLEDSAMYFCASRGLRTGYEQYFGPGTRLTVT.

The rearrangement joins TRBV4-3 to TRBJ2-2; TRBD2 matches 7 bases. Per the germline V gene, CDR1 is LGHNA and CDR2 is YSLEER. The CDR3 spans 17 residues. V gave up 1 base and J gave up 0 bases; unmatched junction bases: 5. The DNA of the CDR3 is TGCGCCAGCAGCCAAGTCGGGGACTACTCGAACACCGGGGAGCTGTTTTTT. Translated: CASSQVGDYSNTGELFF.

V gene TRBV6-6 combines with J gene TRBJ1-2; D possibly corresponds to TRBD1 (6 bases). V lost 2 bases to trimming and J lost 4 bases, with 20 bases between them. CDR1 and CDR2 from the germline V gene are MNHNY and SVGAGI (reference sequence). The CDR3 runs to 17 residues. For the CDR3, the DNA is TGTGCCAGCAGTTACGGGCAGGGGATGGTGCTTGCCTATGGCTACACCTTC. It codes for CASSYGQGMVLAYGYTF.

The chain has TRBV7-2 and TRBJ2-2; no clear D gene. The V and J ends lost 6 bases and 0 bases respectively, with 17 bases between them. This CDR3 region has 17 residues. CDR1 and CDR2 from the germline V gene are SGHTA and FQGNSA. CDR3 bases: TGTGCCAGCAGACCAACCTCCGGGCTGCCGAACACCGGGGAGCTGTTTTTT. It translates to CASRPTSGLPNTGELFF.

A remark on this clonotype: The limits of the CDR3 on the DNA are not certain, so only TCRdb's listed CDR3 is given. The chain uses TRBV12-3 or TRBV12-4 and TRBJ2-4; no check of the table's D call, TRBD2, against the DNA was made. The CDR3 adds up to 11 amino acids, both ends counted. The CDR3 is CASSSSGGRYF.

The rearrangement uses TRBV19 and TRBJ2-1, with TRBD1 as a possible D gene (6 bases). Germline-derived CDR1 and CDR2 are LNHDA and SQIVND (reference sequence). This CDR3 has 15 residues. V dropped 3 bases and J dropped 4 bases, with 13 bases sitting between them. This CDR3 is CASSILQGRYNEQFF. The DNA for the CDR3 is TGTGCCAGTAGTATTTTACAGGGCAGGTACAATGAGCAGTTCTTC.

This clonotype has more than one count but fewer than ten. This chain uses TRBV4-2 with TRBJ2-7, with 12 bases that match TRBD2. Germline V lookup: CDR1 LGHNA, CDR2 YNFKEQ. The CDR3 totals 14 residues. V shed 5 bases, J shed 6 bases, and the junction held 5 bases outside the gene matches. CDR3 in DNA: TGTGCCAGCAGCATGACTAGCGGGAGTCTCGAGCAGTACTTC. Residues: CASSMTSGSLEQYF.